These 14 T cell receptor beta chains originate from one sample sequenced in a study of CD8+ T cells in alopecia areata. Following RNA extraction, reverse transcription yielded cDNA that acted as the sequencing template. Profiling relied on immunoSEQ multiplex PCR, and the TCRdb table lists in-frame clones only, not all of them. The table includes 95,000 to 150,000 clones, over 60% detected once. Treatment defined: oral pan-JAK inhibitor, 5-10 mg twice daily. The sequenced sample was CD4+ T cells sorted from blood, obtained at week 4, from a patient treated with tofacitinib. The receptor source for this set is a human donor with alopecia areata.

The chain joins TRBV5-1 to TRBJ1-3; possibly TRBD1 for D (6 bases). CDR1 is SGHRS, CDR2 YFSETQ, per germline. The germline V and J ends were trimmed by 4 bases and 3 bases, with 14 bases remaining between them. The CDR3 is 15 residues long. In nucleotides, the CDR3 is TGCGCCAGCAGCCCGACCTCAGGGGTTGGAAACACCATATATTTT. The encoded protein is CASSPTSGVGNTIYF.

The chain has TRBV4-1 and TRBJ1-5, with D possibly matching TRBD1 (5 bases). This CDR3 is 13 amino acids long. Deletions cut 1 base from V and 8 bases from J, with 9 bases between. Germline-derived CDR1 and CDR2 are MGHRA and YSYEKL. The CDR3: CASSQGGLEPQHF. DNA for the CDR3: TGCGCCAGCAGCCAAGGGGGGTTGGAGCCCCAGCATTTT.

CDR3 coding DNA: TGTGCCAGCAGCCGGACACGATGGCTGAACACTGAAGCTTTCTTT. This sequence encodes CASSRTRWLNTEAFF. The J gene is TRBJ1-1, the V gene TRBV7-6; weak D call: TRBD1 (5 bases). The V and J ends lost 5 bases and 0 bases respectively, with 13 bases between them. CDR1 and CDR2 (germline): SGHVS, FNYEAQ. The CDR3 totals 15 residues. Using reference TRBV7-6 and TRBJ1-1 for the parts outside the CDR3, the full variable domain is GAGVSQSPRYKVTKRGQDVALRCDPISGHVSLYWYRQALGQGPEFLTYFNYEAQQDKSGLPNDRFSAERPEGSISTLTIQRTEQRDSAMYRCASSRTRWLNTEAFFGQGTRLTVV.

This clone was detected only once. This chain uses TRBV30 with TRBJ1-1; D is undetermined. Germline V gene data show CDR1 as GTSNPN and CDR2 as SVGIG (reference sequence). Trimming shortened V by 0 bases and J by 3 bases, and 8 bases separated the two germline ends. CDR3 length equals 13 residues. CDR3 sequence (DNA): TGTGCCTGGAGTGTAGGGTTGGACACTGAAGCTTTCTTT. Its protein product is CAWSVGLDTEAFF.

V is TRBV19 and J is TRBJ1-2; D perhaps matches TRBD1 (6 bases). CDR1 and CDR2 from the germline V gene are LNHDA and SQIVND (reference sequence). This CDR3 spans 14 amino acids. Trimming took 3 bases from V and 4 from J, leaving 12 bases between them. The CDR3 is CASSIGRGTYGYTF. The CDR3 DNA reads TGTGCCAGTAGTATTGGCAGGGGCACCTATGGCTACACCTTC.

This chain joins TRBV5-1 and TRBJ2-3; perhaps D is TRBD1 or TRBD2 (5 bases each). Looked up from germline, CDR1 is SGHRS and CDR2 is YFSETQ. CDR3 length equals 14 residues. Trimming removed 9 bases from V and 0 bases from J, with 14 bases in between. CDR3 nucleotide sequence: TGCGCCACAGGTGAGGGGAGCAGCACAGATACGCAGTATTTT. Translating it yields CATGEGSSTDTQYF.

This chain uses TRBV2 with TRBJ2-7; D gene uncertain. Germline V lookup: CDR1 SNHLY, CDR2 FYNNEI. The CDR3 has 12 residues. Trimming removed 6 bases from V and 5 bases from J, with 11 bases in between. CDR3 DNA: TGTGCCAGCAGGCGTGGCTGGGACGAGCAGTACTTC. This sequence encodes CASRRGWDEQYF.

The V gene is TRBV6-5, the J gene TRBJ2-2; tentative D call: TRBD1 (5 bases). Germline-derived CDR1 and CDR2 are MNHEY and SVGAGI. The CDR3 length is 12 residues. Between the trimmed V and J ends, which lost 5 bases and 4 bases, there was a span of 5 bases. The CDR3, as DNA: TGTGCCAGCAGTAGGGGCACCGGGGAGCTGTTTTTT. Translation gives CASSRGTGELFF.

Concerning this clone: The sample has other DNA sequences that encode this CDR3 too. The chain is built from TRBV29-1 and TRBJ2-7; D tentatively reads TRBD1 or TRBD2 (5 bases each). With 6 bases removed from V and 1 base from J, the gap between germline ends came to 13 bases. The CDR3 has 13 amino acids. From germline, CDR1 is SQVTM and CDR2 ANQGSEA. The CDR3 bases are TGCAGCGTCGCCGGGACCGGATCCTACGAGCAGTACTTC. Translation gives CSVAGTGSYEQYF.

The chain's CDR3 is CSAGDLNIQYF. The CDR3 DNA follows: TGCAGCGCCGGGGACCTAAACATTCAGTACTTC. The chain employs TRBV29-1 and TRBJ2-4; D is perhaps TRBD1 or TRBD2 (5 bases each). The germline gives CDR1 SQVTM, CDR2 ANQGSEA. The CDR3 length is 11 residues. Trimming shortened V by 7 bases and J by 6 bases, and 10 bases separated the two germline ends.

This clone has just a few counts. The chain joins TRBV6-5 to TRBJ2-5; 13 bases align to TRBD2. Germline CDR1 MNHEY, CDR2 SVGAGI. This CDR3 has 13 amino acids. J was trimmed by 7 bases and V by 6 bases; bases with no gene match: 2. The CDR3 sequence is CASRGTSGVTQYF. CDR3 nucleotide sequence: TGTGCCAGCAGGGGGACTAGCGGGGTGACCCAGTACTTC.

V gene TRBV19 combines with J gene TRBJ2-4, with D maybe TRBD1 (5 bases). The CDR3 is made up of 15 amino acids. V lost 5 bases to trimming and J lost 0 bases, with 11 bases between them. Looked up from germline, CDR1 is LNHDA and CDR2 is SQIVND (reference sequence). CDR3 region: CASSWTQLAKNIQYF. Written as DNA, the CDR3 is TGTGCCAGTAGTTGGACACAGCTAGCCAAAAACATTCAGTACTTC. Full variable domain (outside the CDR3, taken from reference TRBV19 and TRBJ2-4): DGGITQSPKYLFRKEGQNVTLSCEQNLNHDAMYWYRQDPGQGLRLIYYSQIVNDFQKGDIAEGYSVSREKKESFPLTVTSAQKNPTAFYLCASSWTQLAKNIQYFGAGTRLSVL.

This chain joins TRBV10-3 and TRBJ2-3, with 9 bases identical to TRBD2. This CDR3 contains 15 residues. The germline CDR1 and CDR2 sequences are ENHRY and SYGVKD. V trimming: 7 bases; J trimming: 0 bases; junction bases outside the gene matches: 5. The CDR3 nucleotides are TGTGCCATCAAAGCCCTAGCGGGGAGCACAGATACGCAGTATTTT. Amino acid sequence: CAIKALAGSTDTQYF.

The chain couples TRBV29-1 to TRBJ2-5; D tentatively reads TRBD1 or TRBD2 (5 bases each). The CDR3 loop spans 13 amino acids. Germline V gene lookup returns CDR1 SQVTM and CDR2 ANQGSEA. Trimming took 7 bases from V and 5 from J, leaving 17 bases between them. The DNA of the CDR3 is TGCAGCGGGGGGTCCCCTAGTGCGGAGACCCAGTACTTC. Translating it yields CSGGSPSAETQYF.